Presented here are 3 T cell receptor beta chains from one specimen sequenced in a study of blood T cell repertoires in COVID-19. Sequencing used immunoSEQ multiplex PCR; TCRdb keeps in-frame clones, though not all of them. The sample holds 95,000 to 150,000 clones; over 80% are singletons and the top ten take approximately 3.9%. Material for sequencing was PBMCs or T cells enriched from blood (not recorded which). These receptors all stem from a woman in her twenties or thirties who had recovered from COVID-19.

This clone qualifies as medium-sized (0.01 to 0.1%). The rearrangement joins TRBV30 to TRBJ1-1; D is unresolved. The V gene's germline CDR1 is GTSNPN and CDR2 SVGIG (reference sequence). The CDR3 has 11 residues. Trimming removed 5 bases from V and 6 bases from J, with 10 bases in between. CDR3: CAWDLNAEAFF. CDR3 coding DNA: TGTGCCTGGGACCTAAACGCTGAAGCTTTCTTT. Full variable domain (rest looked up from reference TRBV30 and TRBJ1-1): SQTIHQWPATLVQPVGSPLSLECTVEGTSNPNLYWYRQAAGRGLQLLFYSVGIGQISSEVPQNLSASRPQDRQFILSSKKLLLSDSGFYLCAWDLNAEAFFGQGTRLTVV.

The V and J genes are TRBV4-1 and TRBJ1-4; 9 nucleotides agree with TRBD1. Trimming removed 0 bases from V and 8 bases from J; junction bases left unmatched: 16. Germline V gene lookup returns CDR1 MGHRA and CDR2 YSYEKL. The CDR3 is made up of 19 amino acids. Here the CDR3 reads CASSQDYVYVGQGHEKLFF. CDR3 coding DNA: TGCGCCAGCAGCCAAGATTACGTCTATGTGGGACAGGGTCACGAAAAACTGTTTTTT.

The rearrangement joins TRBV5-1 to TRBJ1-2, with 9 bases identical to TRBD1. V gave up 4 bases and J gave up 5 bases; unmatched junction bases: 12. Germline V gene data show CDR1 as SGHRS and CDR2 as YFSETQ. This CDR3 spans 16 amino acids. This CDR3 is CASSPWPGQGDYGYTF. CDR3 bases: TGCGCCAGCAGCCCATGGCCGGGACAGGGTGATTATGGCTACACCTTC.